Here is one T cell receptor (beta chain) with its context. The entry originates in a study of CD8 T cells in Susac syndrome. On the study more broadly: Patients with Susac syndrome were therapy-naive, on corticosteroids, or on intravenous immunoglobulin alone at blood draw.

Reverse transcription of 0.5 to 1 ug RNA was performed with random hexamers. Amplification of TCR beta CDR3 across 54 Vbeta and 13 Jbeta was performed with immunoSEQ multiplex PCR. TCRdb ran MiXCR on the immunoSEQ multiplex PCR reads and lists one entry per CDR3 protein. This table has about 76,000 distinct CDR3 sequences, approximately 95% appearing once. FACS enriched CD8+ TEMRA cells, while bulk CD8+ and CD4+ were negatively isolated. The CDR3 is made up of 13 amino acids. Trimming took 5 bases from V and 6 from J, leaving 13 bases between them. The V gene is TRBV12-3 or TRBV12-4, the J gene TRBJ1-1; unclear D gene. The sample comprised CD8+ T cells from PBMCs. The sequence derives from a human donor with Susac syndrome. The CDR3 sequence is CASSPGVLPEAFF. CDR3 nucleotides: TGTGCCAGCAGTCCCGGGGTGTTACCTGAAGCTTTCTTT.